These 14 T cell receptor beta chains came from one sample sequenced in a study of blood T cell repertoires in COVID-19. Assay: immunoSEQ multiplex PCR; the TCRdb copy retains only in-frame clones and omits some. The table records 75,000 to 95,000 clones, roughly 78% of them present only once. Material: peripheral blood. These receptors were taken from a man aged 60 to 69 with COVID-19, enrolled during active disease.

The gene calls are TRBV6-5 and TRBJ1-1, with no clear D. V was cut by 6 bases and J by 1 base, with 9 bases left in between. Germline V gene lookup returns CDR1 MNHEY and CDR2 SVGAGI. The CDR3 contains 13 residues. The CDR3 nucleotides are TGTGCCAGCAGGAAGCGGGGGAACACTGAAGCTTTCTTT. This translates into CASRKRGNTEAFF.

J is TRBJ1-2 and V is TRBV12-3 or TRBV12-4; the match to TRBD1 covers 8 bases. Trimming at V came to 6 bases and at J to 7 bases, leaving 4 bases not matched to a gene. The length of the CDR3 is 12 residues. CDR3 amino acids: CASRRTGLGYTF. The DNA for the CDR3 is TGTGCCAGCAGACGGACAGGGCTTGGCTACACCTTC.

The J gene is TRBJ2-7, the V gene TRBV30; D is possibly TRBD2 (6 bases). Looked up from germline, CDR1 is GTSNPN and CDR2 is SVGIG (reference sequence). CDR3 length equals 14 residues. V was pared by 2 bases and J by 2 bases, with 13 bases between. CDR3 sequence (DNA): TGTGCCTGGAGTTTGAACGGGGGTACCTACGAGCAGTACTTC. Encoded protein: CAWSLNGGTYEQYF.

The rearrangement links TRBV6-2 or TRBV6-3 to TRBJ2-1; 10 bases align to TRBD2. The V gene's germline CDR1 is MNHEY and CDR2 SVGEGT. The V segment lost 2 bases and the J segment 6 bases; nucleotides outside the gene matches: 10. CDR3 length: 17 residues. The DNA of the CDR3 is TGTGCCAGCAGTTACCCACCTAGCGGGAGTAGGAGCAATGAGCAGTTCTTC. Amino acids: CASSYPPSGSRSNEQFF.

This clone showed up just a few times. CDR3 loop: CASSTLTLGRVYHEQYF. In DNA form, the CDR3 reads TGTGCCAGCAGTACCCTTACCCTGGGCAGGGTGTACCACGAGCAGTACTTC. V and J are TRBV6-2 or TRBV6-3 and TRBJ2-7, with D perhaps TRBD1 (5 bases). V dropped 5 bases and J dropped 5 bases, with 25 bases sitting between them. There are 17 residues in the CDR3. Germline-derived CDR1 and CDR2 are MNHEY and SVGEGT.

V usage is TRBV7-9 and J usage is TRBJ2-7; unclear D gene. Per the germline V gene, CDR1 is SEHNR and CDR2 is FQNEAQ (reference sequence). CDR3 length: 13 amino acids. Trimming shortened V by 1 base and J by 3 bases, and 7 bases separated the two germline ends. The CDR3 reads CASSLGLLYEQYF. The CDR3 nucleotides read TGTGCCAGCAGCTTAGGTCTCCTCTACGAGCAGTACTTC.

This clone was seen a handful of times. The CDR3 coding sequence is TGTGCCAGCAGTTTTTACAGCACAAAACTGTTTTTT. Translating it yields CASSFYSTKLFF. The chain has TRBV12-3 or TRBV12-4 and TRBJ1-4; D not resolved. V was trimmed by 3 bases and J by 10 bases, leaving 9 bases between them. There are 12 residues in the CDR3.

The chain is built from TRBV3-1 (or the pseudogene TRBV3-2) and TRBJ2-7, with D possibly being TRBD2 (5 bases). Between the trimmed V and J ends, which lost 0 bases and 6 bases, there was a span of 9 bases. Germline V gene sequence: CDR1 LGHDT, CDR2 YNNKEL (reference sequence). CDR3 length: 13 residues. CDR3 in DNA: TGTGCCAGCAGCCAAGACTCCCGGGGCGAGCAGTACTTC. Its protein is CASSQDSRGEQYF.

The rearrangement joins TRBV7-2 to TRBJ2-7; D is possibly TRBD1 (6 bases). Trimming took 4 bases from V and 3 from J, leaving 22 bases between them. The CDR3 is made up of 17 amino acids. Germline assignment: CDR1 SGHTA and CDR2 FQGNSA. The CDR3 coding sequence is TGTGCCAGCAGCTGGGGGCCGAGATGGGGGCGAAGCTACGAGCAGTACTTC. It is translated as CASSWGPRWGRSYEQYF. The whole variable domain, remainder taken from reference TRBV7-2 and TRBJ2-7, is GAGVSQSPSNKVTEKGKDVELRCDPISGHTALYWYRQSLGQGLEFLIYFQGNSAPDKSGLPSDRFSAERTGGSVSTLTIQRTQQEDSAVYLCASSWGPRWGRSYEQYFGPGTRLTVT.

This clone was picked up one time. The gene calls are TRBV27 and TRBJ1-6; D is unresolved. V was trimmed by 4 bases and J by 3 bases, leaving 16 bases between them. This CDR3 is built from 17 residues. Germline V gene data show CDR1 as MNHEY and CDR2 as SMNVEV (reference sequence). CDR3 sequence: CASSYQIPGFYNSPLHF. CDR3 nucleotide sequence: TGTGCCAGCAGTTATCAAATACCGGGGTTCTATAATTCACCCCTCCACTTT.

This chain connects TRBV5-4 to TRBJ2-1; D is uncertain. Germline lookup yields CDR1 SGHNT and CDR2 YYREEE (reference sequence). The CDR3 has 13 amino acids. Trimming removed 7 bases at V and 0 bases at J, with 8 bases between. The DNA of the CDR3 is TGTGCCAGCGTTTGGAGCTCCTACAATGAGCAGTTCTTC. Amino acids: CASVWSSYNEQFF.

The J gene is TRBJ1-4, the V gene TRBV4-1; possibly TRBD1 for D (5 bases). The ends were cut back, 7 bases at V and 14 bases at J, with 29 bases in the middle. Germline V gene lookup returns CDR1 MGHRA and CDR2 YSYEKL. CDR3 length: 16 amino acids. The CDR3 spells CASMPERGSERESLFF. In DNA form, the CDR3 reads TGCGCCAGCATGCCAGAAAGGGGATCCGAACGGGAGAGTCTGTTTTTT.

This clone was observed a single time. V and J are TRBV27 and TRBJ1-5; D perhaps matches TRBD1 (6 bases). Germline CDR1 is MNHEY and CDR2 is SMNVEV (reference sequence). Between the trimmed V and J ends, which lost 6 bases and 0 bases, there was a span of 12 bases. The CDR3 consists of 15 residues. Here the CDR3 DNA reads TGTGCCAGCAGCCGTACAGGGAATAGCAATCAGCCCCAGCATTTT. As protein: CASSRTGNSNQPQHF.

The chain uses TRBV5-5 and TRBJ2-5; 7 bases match TRBD1. CDR1 and CDR2 (germline): SGHKS, YYEKEE (reference sequence). The trim removed 4 bases at V and 2 bases at J, leaving 5 bases unmatched. CDR3 size: 14 residues. The CDR3 loop is CASSNPGQQETQYF. The DNA of the CDR3 is TGTGCCAGCAGCAATCCGGGACAGCAAGAGACCCAGTACTTC.